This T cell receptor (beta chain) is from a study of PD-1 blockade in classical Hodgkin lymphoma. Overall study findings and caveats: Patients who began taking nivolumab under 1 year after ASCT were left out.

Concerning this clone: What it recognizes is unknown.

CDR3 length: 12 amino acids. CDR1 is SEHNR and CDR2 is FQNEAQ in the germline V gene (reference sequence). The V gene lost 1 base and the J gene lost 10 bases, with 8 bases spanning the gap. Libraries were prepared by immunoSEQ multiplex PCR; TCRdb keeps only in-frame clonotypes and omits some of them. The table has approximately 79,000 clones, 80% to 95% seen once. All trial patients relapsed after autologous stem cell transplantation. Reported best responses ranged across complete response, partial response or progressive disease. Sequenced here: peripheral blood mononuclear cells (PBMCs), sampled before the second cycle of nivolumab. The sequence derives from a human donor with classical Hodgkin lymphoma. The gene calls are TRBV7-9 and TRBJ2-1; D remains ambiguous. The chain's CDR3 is CASSLVLGEQFF. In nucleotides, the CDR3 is TGTGCCAGCAGCTTAGTGCTTGGGGAGCAGTTCTTC.